The sequence of this T cell receptor (beta chain) was determined in a study of shared clonotypes between healthy human individuals. Study-level background: Donors had three CD4 naive, three CD4 memory, two CD8 naive and one CD8 memory plate apiece.

Clones were read by immunoSEQ multiplex PCR, and TCRdb kept only the in-frame ones, dropping some. The sample lists around 2.1 million clones, 85% to 95% seen once, with more than 1.5% in the top ten. Naivety among CD8 cells was defined by CD45RO negativity and positive CCR7 selection, thereby excluding terminally differentiated effector memory CD45RA+ cells. There were only Caucasian adults among the donors, and all lived in Nashville, Tennessee. On this clone itself: Antigen unknown.

Germline CDR1 and CDR2: LGHNA and YNFKEQ. This CDR3 is built from 16 residues. The V and J ends lost 0 bases and 2 bases respectively, with 14 bases between them. General study points: Naive CD4 clonotype sharing across a few donors was about 5%. Non-shared clonotypes were found to have lower generation probabilities than the clonotypes that were shared by all four of the sorted-subset donors.

The sequenced sample was naive CD8+ T cells from PBMCs. The TCR originated in a man aged 18 to 35 in good health. Some clones in this sample may be carry-over from other donors' samples. The chain employs TRBV4-2 and TRBJ2-7; D possibly uses TRBD1 or TRBD2 (5 bases each). The CDR3 coding sequence is TGTGCCAGCAGCCAAGAAGGGCCCGGGGACCCCTACGAGCAGTACTTC. Amino acid sequence: CASSQEGPGDPYEQYF.